This passage covers 4 T cell receptor beta chains from one sample sequenced in a study of molecular identifiers for immune sequencing clone quantification (dated by TCRdb to the late 2010s). Library preparation was by PCR. Sequencing took place on a NextSeq 500. TCRdb trimmed public reads at Q25 via fastp, called clones via MiXCR and kept in-frame beta chains. A single entry per CDR3 protein holds the most common genes and DNA from its merged rows. The sample table holds some 580,000 distinct CDR3 sequences, of which 25% were seen once. 0.78% of the sample comes from the top ten. The specimen was naive CD8+ T cells from blood, with Jurkat cell RNA spiked in. The cell subset or site label here, explained by the study, means: FACS-sorted CD8+CD4-CCR7+CD45RA+ naive T cells. The receptors derive from a human donor in good health. Some libraries in this study had Jurkat cell RNA spiked in.

The rearrangement uses TRBV12-3 or TRBV12-4 and TRBJ1-1; no clear D. V lost 1 base to trimming and J lost 2 bases, with 11 bases between them. This CDR3 is 15 amino acids long. For the CDR3, the DNA is TGTGCCAGCAGTTTAGAGGTTCGGCTTAACACTGAAGCTTTCTTT. Translating it yields CASSLEVRLNTEAFF.

The J gene is TRBJ1-6, the V gene TRBV6-1; no clear D gene. V dropped 3 bases and J dropped 9 bases, with 3 bases sitting between them. The germline CDR1 and CDR2 sequences are MNHNS and SASEGT. The CDR3 is 11 residues long. The CDR3 reads CASSEASPLHF. The CDR3 DNA follows: TGTGCCAGCAGTGAGGCTTCACCCCTCCACTTT.

About this clonotype itself: A much larger clone differs by one base, so this may be a read error. The gene calls are TRBV10-3 and TRBJ1-5; TRBD1 might be the D (6 bases). CDR3 length: 15 residues. From germline, CDR1 is ENHRY and CDR2 SYGVKD. DNA of the CDR3: TGTGTCATCAGTAGGGGGTTTGAGAGCAATCAGCCCCAGCATTTT. Amino acid sequence: CVISRGFESNQPQHF.

This rearrangement joins TRBV24-1 to TRBJ2-3, with 10 bases identical to TRBD2. The V gene end was trimmed by 7 bases and the J gene end by 3 bases; junction bases not matched to a gene: 12. There are 17 residues in the CDR3. Germline V gives CDR1 KGHDR, CDR2 SFDVKD. The CDR3 DNA is TGTGCCACCAGCTCCCCCGTACTAGCGGGAAAAACAGATACGCAGTATTTT. This translates into CATSSPVLAGKTDTQYF.